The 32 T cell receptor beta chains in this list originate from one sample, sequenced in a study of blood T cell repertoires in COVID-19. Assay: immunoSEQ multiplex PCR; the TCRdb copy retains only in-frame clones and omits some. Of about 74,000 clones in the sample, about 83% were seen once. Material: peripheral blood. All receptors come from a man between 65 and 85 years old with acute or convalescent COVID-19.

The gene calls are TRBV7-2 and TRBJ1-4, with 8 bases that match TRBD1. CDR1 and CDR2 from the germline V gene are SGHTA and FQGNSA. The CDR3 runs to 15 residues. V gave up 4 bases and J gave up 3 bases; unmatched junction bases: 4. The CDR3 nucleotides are TGTGCCAGCAGCTCCCAGGGGGCCTCTAATGAAAAACTGTTTTTT. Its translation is CASSSQGASNEKLFF.

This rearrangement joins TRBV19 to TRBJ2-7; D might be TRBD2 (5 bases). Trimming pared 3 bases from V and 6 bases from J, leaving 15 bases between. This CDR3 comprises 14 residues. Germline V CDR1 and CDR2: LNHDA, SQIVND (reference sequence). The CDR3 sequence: CASSIGRARSEQYF. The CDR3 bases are TGTGCCAGTAGTATTGGGCGGGCGCGGAGCGAGCAGTACTTC.

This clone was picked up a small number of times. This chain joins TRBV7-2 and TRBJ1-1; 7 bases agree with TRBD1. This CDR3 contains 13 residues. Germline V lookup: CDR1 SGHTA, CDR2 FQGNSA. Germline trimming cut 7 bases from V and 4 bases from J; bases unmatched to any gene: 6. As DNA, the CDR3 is TGTGCCAGCACAGGGGGGAGAGGCACTGAAGCTTTCTTT. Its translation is CASTGGRGTEAFF.

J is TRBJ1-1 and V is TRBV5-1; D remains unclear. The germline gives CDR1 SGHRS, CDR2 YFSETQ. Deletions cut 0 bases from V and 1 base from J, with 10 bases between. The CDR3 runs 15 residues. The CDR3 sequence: CASSLVGGRNTEAFF. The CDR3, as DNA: TGCGCCAGCAGCTTGGTTGGAGGCCGGAACACTGAAGCTTTCTTT.

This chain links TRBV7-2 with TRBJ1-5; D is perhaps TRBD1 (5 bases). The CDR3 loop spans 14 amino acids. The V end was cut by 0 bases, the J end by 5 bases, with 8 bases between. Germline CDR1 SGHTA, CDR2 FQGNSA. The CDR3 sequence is CASSLAVGDQPQHF. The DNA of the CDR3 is TGTGCCAGCAGCTTAGCGGTAGGGGATCAGCCCCAGCATTTT.

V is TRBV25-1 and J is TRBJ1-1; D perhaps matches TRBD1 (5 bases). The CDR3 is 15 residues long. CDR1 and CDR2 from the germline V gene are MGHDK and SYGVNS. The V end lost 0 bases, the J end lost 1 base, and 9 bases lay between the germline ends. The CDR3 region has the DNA TGTGCCAGCAGTGAATATCCAGGGCGGAACACTGAAGCTTTCTTT. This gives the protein CASSEYPGRNTEAFF.

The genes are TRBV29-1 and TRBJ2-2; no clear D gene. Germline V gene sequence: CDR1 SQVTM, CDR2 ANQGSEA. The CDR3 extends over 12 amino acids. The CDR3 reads CSSGTNTGELFF. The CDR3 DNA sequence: TGCAGTTCAGGAACGAACACCGGGGAGCTGTTTTTT.

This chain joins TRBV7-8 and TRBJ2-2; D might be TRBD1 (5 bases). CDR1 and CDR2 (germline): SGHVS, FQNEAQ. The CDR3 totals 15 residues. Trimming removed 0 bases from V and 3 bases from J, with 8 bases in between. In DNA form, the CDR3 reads TGTGCCAGCAGCTTAGCGCCGACAGACACCGGGGAGCTGTTTTTT. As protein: CASSLAPTDTGELFF.

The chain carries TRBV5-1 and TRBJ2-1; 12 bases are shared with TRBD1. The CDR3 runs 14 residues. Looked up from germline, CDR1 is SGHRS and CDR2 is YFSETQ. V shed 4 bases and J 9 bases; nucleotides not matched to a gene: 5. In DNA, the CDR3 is TGCGCCAGCAGCCCCGGGACAGGGGGCCTTGAGCAGTTCTTC. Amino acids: CASSPGTGGLEQFF.

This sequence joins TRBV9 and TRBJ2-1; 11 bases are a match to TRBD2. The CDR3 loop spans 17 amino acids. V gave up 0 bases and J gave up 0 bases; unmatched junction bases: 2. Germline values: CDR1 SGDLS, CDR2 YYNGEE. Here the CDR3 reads CASSVGLAGSSYNEQFF. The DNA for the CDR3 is TGTGCCAGCAGCGTAGGACTAGCGGGAAGCTCCTACAATGAGCAGTTCTTC.

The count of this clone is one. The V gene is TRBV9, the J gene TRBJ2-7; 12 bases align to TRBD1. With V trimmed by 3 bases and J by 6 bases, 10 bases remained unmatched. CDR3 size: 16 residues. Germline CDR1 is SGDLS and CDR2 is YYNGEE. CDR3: CASSAMTGTGGGEQYF. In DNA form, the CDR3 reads TGTGCCAGCAGCGCCATGACCGGGACAGGGGGCGGCGAGCAGTACTTC.

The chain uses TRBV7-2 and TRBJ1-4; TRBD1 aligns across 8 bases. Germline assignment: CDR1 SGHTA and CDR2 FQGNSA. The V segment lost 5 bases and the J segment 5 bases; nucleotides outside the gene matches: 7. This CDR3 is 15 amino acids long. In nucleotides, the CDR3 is TGTGCCAGCAGCCCCGGACAGGGTTTAAATGAAAAACTGTTTTTT. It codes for CASSPGQGLNEKLFF.

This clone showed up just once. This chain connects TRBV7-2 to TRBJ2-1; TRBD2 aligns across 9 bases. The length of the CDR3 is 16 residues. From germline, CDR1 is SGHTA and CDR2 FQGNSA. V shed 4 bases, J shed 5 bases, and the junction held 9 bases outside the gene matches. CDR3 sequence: CASSWVRGGAHNEQFF. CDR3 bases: TGTGCCAGCAGCTGGGTGCGCGGGGGGGCCCACAATGAGCAGTTCTTC. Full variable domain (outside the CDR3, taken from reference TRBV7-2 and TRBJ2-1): GAGVSQSPSNKVTEKGKDVELRCDPISGHTALYWYRQSLGQGLEFLIYFQGNSAPDKSGLPSDRFSAERTGGSVSTLTIQRTQQEDSAVYLCASSWVRGGAHNEQFFGPGTRLTVL.

The CDR3 is CASSGWPTGELFF. CDR3 in DNA: TGTGCCAGCAGTGGGTGGCCCACCGGGGAGCTGTTTTTT. This chain joins TRBV2 and TRBJ2-2; D call uncertain. V was trimmed by 4 bases and J by 4 bases, leaving 7 bases between them. The germline V gene encodes CDR1 SNHLY and CDR2 FYNNEI. CDR3 length equals 13 residues.

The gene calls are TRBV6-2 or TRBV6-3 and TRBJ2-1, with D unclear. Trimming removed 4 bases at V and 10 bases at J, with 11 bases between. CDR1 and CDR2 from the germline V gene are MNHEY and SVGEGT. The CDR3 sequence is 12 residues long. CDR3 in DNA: TGTGCCAGCAGTTTGCCAGCGTGGGAGCAGTTCTTC. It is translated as CASSLPAWEQFF.

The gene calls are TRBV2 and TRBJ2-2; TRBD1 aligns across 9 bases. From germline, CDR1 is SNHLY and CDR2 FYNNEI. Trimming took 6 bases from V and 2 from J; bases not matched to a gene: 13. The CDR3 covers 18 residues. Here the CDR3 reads CASSAAKRGQGNTGELFF. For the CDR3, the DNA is TGTGCCAGCAGCGCCGCCAAGAGGGGACAGGGAAACACCGGGGAGCTGTTTTTT.

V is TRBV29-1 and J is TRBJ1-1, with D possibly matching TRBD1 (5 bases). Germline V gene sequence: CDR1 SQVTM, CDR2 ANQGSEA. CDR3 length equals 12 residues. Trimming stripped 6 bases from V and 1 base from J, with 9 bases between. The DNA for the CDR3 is TGCAGCGTCCAAGGGGCGAACACTGAAGCTTTCTTT. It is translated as CSVQGANTEAFF. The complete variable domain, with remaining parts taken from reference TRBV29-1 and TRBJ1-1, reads SAVISQKPSRDICQRGTSLTIQCQVDSQVTMMFWYRQQPGQSLTLIATANQGSEATYESGFVIDKFPISRPNLTFSTLTVSNMSPEDSSIYLCSVQGANTEAFFGQGTRLTVV.

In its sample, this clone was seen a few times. CDR3 coding DNA: TGCGCCAGCAGCCAAGAATCAGGGATTACCGGGGAGCTGTTTTTT. Its protein is CASSQESGITGELFF. J is TRBJ2-2 and V is TRBV4-3; D perhaps matches TRBD1 (5 bases). The germline CDR1 and CDR2 sequences are LGHNA and YSLEER. The CDR3 has 15 amino acids. The V and J ends lost 0 bases and 5 bases respectively, with 10 bases between them.

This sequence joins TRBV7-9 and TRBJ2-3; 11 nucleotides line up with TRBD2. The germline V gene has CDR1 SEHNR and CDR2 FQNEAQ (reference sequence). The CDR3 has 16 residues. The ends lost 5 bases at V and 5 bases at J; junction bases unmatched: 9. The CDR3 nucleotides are TGTGCCAGCAGCCATTCGACTAGCGGGGCGAAAGATACGCAGTATTTT. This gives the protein CASSHSTSGAKDTQYF.

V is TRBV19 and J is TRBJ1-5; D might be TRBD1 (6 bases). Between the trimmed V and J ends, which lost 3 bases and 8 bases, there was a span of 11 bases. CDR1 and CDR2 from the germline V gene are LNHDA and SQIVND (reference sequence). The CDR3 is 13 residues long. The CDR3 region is CASSIARGKPQHF. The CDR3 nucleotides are TGTGCCAGTAGTATCGCCAGGGGAAAGCCCCAGCATTTT. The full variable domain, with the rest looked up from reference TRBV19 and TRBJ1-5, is DGGITQSPKYLFRKEGQNVTLSCEQNLNHDAMYWYRQDPGQGLRLIYYSQIVNDFQKGDIAEGYSVSREKKESFPLTVTSAQKNPTAFYLCASSIARGKPQHFGDGTRLSIL.

CDR3 sequence reads: CASSFAGPRHEQYF. The CDR3 region has the DNA TGTGCCAGCAGTTTCGCGGGGCCCAGACACGAGCAGTACTTC. V is TRBV28 and J is TRBJ2-7; weak D call: TRBD2 (6 bases). CDR1 is MDHEN, CDR2 SYDVKM, per germline. With 3 bases removed from V and 5 bases from J, the gap between germline ends came to 14 bases. The CDR3 has 14 residues.

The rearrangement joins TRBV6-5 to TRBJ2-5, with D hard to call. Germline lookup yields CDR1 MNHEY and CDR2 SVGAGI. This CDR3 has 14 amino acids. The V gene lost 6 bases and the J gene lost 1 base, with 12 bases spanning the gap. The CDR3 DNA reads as TGTGCCAGCAGGCCTGGCAGCGCCCAAGAGACCCAGTACTTC. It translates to CASRPGSAQETQYF.

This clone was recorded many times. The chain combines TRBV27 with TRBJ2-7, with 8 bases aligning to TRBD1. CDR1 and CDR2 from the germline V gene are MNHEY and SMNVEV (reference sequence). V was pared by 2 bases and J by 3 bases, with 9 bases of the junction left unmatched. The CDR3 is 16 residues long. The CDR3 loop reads CASSLKGGDRSYEQYF. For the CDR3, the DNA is TGTGCCAGCAGTTTAAAGGGCGGGGACAGGAGCTACGAGCAGTACTTC.

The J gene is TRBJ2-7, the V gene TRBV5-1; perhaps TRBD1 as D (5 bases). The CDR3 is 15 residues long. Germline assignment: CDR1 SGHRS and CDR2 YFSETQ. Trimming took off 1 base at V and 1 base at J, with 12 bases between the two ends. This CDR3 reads CASSLSKGLSYEQYF. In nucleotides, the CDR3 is TGCGCCAGCAGCTTGAGTAAGGGGTTATCCTACGAGCAGTACTTC. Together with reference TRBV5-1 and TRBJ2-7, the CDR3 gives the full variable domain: KAGVTQTPRYLIKTRGQQVTLSCSPISGHRSVSWYQQTPGQGLQFLFEYFSETQRNKGNFPGRFSGRQFSNSRSEMNVSTLELGDSALYLCASSLSKGLSYEQYFGPGTRLTVT.

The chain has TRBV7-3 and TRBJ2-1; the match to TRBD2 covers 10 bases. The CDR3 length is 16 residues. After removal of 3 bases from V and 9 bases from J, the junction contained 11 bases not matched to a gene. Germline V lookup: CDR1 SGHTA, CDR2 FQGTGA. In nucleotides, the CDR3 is TGTGCCAGCAGCTTGAGCGGGGGGGCCCGGTACGGTGAGCAGTTCTTC. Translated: CASSLSGGARYGEQFF.

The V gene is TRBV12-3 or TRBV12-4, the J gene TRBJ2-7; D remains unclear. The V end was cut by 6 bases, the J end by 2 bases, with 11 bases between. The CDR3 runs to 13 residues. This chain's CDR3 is CASSLSRTYEQYF. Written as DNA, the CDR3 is TGTGCCAGCAGCCTATCCCGCACCTACGAGCAGTACTTC.

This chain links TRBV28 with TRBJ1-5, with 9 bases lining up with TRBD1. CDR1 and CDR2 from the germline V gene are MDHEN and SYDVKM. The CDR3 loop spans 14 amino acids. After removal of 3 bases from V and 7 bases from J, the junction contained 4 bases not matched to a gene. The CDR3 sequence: CASSFTGGAQPQHF. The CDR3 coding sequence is TGTGCCAGCAGTTTTACAGGGGGCGCCCAGCCCCAGCATTTT.

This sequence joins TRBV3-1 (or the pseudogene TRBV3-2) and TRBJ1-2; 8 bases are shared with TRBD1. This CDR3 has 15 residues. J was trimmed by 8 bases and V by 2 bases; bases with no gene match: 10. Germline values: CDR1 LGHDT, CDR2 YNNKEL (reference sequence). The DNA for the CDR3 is TGTGCCAGCAGCCAACGACAGGGGAGGGGTAGGGGCTACACCTTC. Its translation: CASSQRQGRGRGYTF.

The CDR3 region is CASSPGASVVYEQYF. CDR3 nucleotides: TGCGCCAGCAGCCCTGGGGCCTCGGTAGTCTACGAGCAGTACTTC. V is TRBV5-1 and J is TRBJ2-7; TRBD1 might be the D (5 bases). Germline CDR1 SGHRS, CDR2 YFSETQ. CDR3 size: 15 residues. The V end was cut by 4 bases, the J end by 3 bases, with 17 bases between.

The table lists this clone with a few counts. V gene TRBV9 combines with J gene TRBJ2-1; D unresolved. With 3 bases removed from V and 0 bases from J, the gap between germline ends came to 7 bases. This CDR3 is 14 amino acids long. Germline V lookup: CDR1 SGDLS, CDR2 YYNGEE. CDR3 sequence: CASSEPASYNEQFF. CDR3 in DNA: TGTGCCAGCAGCGAGCCCGCCTCCTACAATGAGCAGTTCTTC.

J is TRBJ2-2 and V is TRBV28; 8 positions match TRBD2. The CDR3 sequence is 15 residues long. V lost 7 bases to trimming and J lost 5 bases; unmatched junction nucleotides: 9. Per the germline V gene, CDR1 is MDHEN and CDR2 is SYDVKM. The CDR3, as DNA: TGTGCCAGCACCATCGGGGGGGCAGGTACCGGGGAGCTGTTTTTT. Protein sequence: CASTIGGAGTGELFF.

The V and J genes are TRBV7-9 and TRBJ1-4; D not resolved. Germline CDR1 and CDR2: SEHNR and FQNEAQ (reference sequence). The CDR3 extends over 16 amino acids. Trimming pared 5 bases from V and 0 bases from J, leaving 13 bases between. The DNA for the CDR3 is TGTGCCAGCAGCCCCCCCGTGGCGGCAACTAATGAAAAACTGTTTTTT. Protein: CASSPPVAATNEKLFF.